Below, 32 T cell receptor beta chains from the same sample are listed, as sequenced in a study of vaccination and CD4 T cells after COVID-19. Treatment specified: roughly 11-day PBMC culture with coronavirus spike peptide pools or control peptides (ViraFEST assay). Their antigen targets remain unknown. Cultured CD4+ T cells had their DNA profiled by the Oncomine TCR Beta short-read assay. From the PCR reads, TCRdb called clonotypes with MiXCR, one entry per CDR3 protein. Of about 24,000 distinct CDR3 sequences in the sample, roughly 60% were seen once. Sequenced: CD4+ T cells from blood, cultured in vitro. The receptors were gathered from a human donor who had recovered from COVID-19.

The V gene is TRBV28, the J gene TRBJ2-3; the match to TRBD1 covers 7 bases. V gave up 6 bases and J gave up 6 bases; unmatched junction bases: 9. Per the germline V gene, CDR1 is MDHEN and CDR2 is SYDVKM. The CDR3 is 14 amino acids. CDR3 loop: CASRRGQPEDTQYF. The CDR3 DNA is TGTGCCAGCAGACGGGGACAGCCTGAGGATACGCAGTATTTT. Together with reference TRBV28 and TRBJ2-3, the CDR3 gives the full variable domain: DVKVTQSSRYLVKRTGEKVFLECVQDMDHENMFWYRQDPGLGLRLIYFSYDVKMKEKGDIPEGYSVSREKKERFSLILESASTNQTSMYLCASRRGQPEDTQYFGPGTRLTVL.

This chain links TRBV24-1 with TRBJ2-2, with 7 bases lining up with TRBD2. CDR1 is KGHDR and CDR2 is SFDVKD in the germline V gene. This CDR3 contains 17 residues. Losses at the gene ends were 10 bases for V and 2 bases for J; bases not matched to a gene: 15. The CDR3 DNA is TGTGCCACATCTGTGTCCCGCGGGACTATCAACACCGGGGAGCTGTTTTTT. As protein: CATSVSRGTINTGELFF.

The chain is built from TRBV20-1 and TRBJ1-5; 11 bases are shared with TRBD1. The CDR3 spans 14 residues. Germline trimming cut 1 base from V and 7 bases from J; bases unmatched to any gene: 3. The germline gives CDR1 DFQATT, CDR2 SNEGSKA (reference sequence). CDR3 sequence: CSARGTGGRQPQHF. For the CDR3, the DNA is TGCAGTGCTAGAGGGACAGGGGGCAGGCAGCCCCAGCATTTT.

V gene TRBV28 combines with J gene TRBJ1-6; no clear D gene. CDR3 size: 18 residues. Germline V lookup: CDR1 MDHEN, CDR2 SYDVKM. Trimming cost V 5 bases and J 6 bases, with 23 bases left between them. CDR3 sequence (DNA): TGTGCCAGCAGTGCACCACAACGATTCGCGCTCTTTAATTCACCCCTCCACTTT. Its translation is CASSAPQRFALFNSPLHF.

This clonotype was seen more than once but under ten times. The chain employs TRBV7-9 and TRBJ1-1, with D uncertain. The CDR3 runs 14 residues. Germline CDR1 and CDR2: SEHNR and FQNEAQ (reference sequence). Trimming shortened V by 3 bases and J by 4 bases, and 12 bases separated the two germline ends. This chain's CDR3 is CASSLRATGTEAFF. The CDR3 DNA sequence: TGTGCCAGCAGCTTGCGGGCAACGGGCACTGAAGCTTTCTTT.

V and J are TRBV3-1 and TRBJ2-4, with 9 bases lining up with TRBD2. This CDR3 contains 13 residues. Trimming removed 7 bases from V and 5 bases from J; junction bases left unmatched: 3. CDR1 LGHDT and CDR2 YNNKEL come from the germline V gene (reference sequence). This chain's CDR3 is CASTREGENIQYF. The CDR3 nucleotides are TGTGCCAGCACGCGGGAGGGTGAAAACATTCAGTACTTC.

V is TRBV20-1 and J is TRBJ1-3, with TRBD1 as a possible D gene (5 bases). Per germline, CDR1 DFQATT and CDR2 SNEGSKA (reference sequence). The V gene lost 0 bases and the J gene lost 2 bases, with 8 bases spanning the gap. The CDR3 is 14 amino acids. The CDR3 sequence: CSARDGGAGNTIYF. In nucleotides, the CDR3 is TGCAGTGCTAGAGATGGGGGGGCTGGAAACACCATATATTTT.

Worth noting for this clonotype: Compared with germline, one end of the junction differs, possibly owing to a read error. V gene TRBV28 combines with J gene TRBJ2-5; D remains ambiguous. CDR1 and CDR2 from the germline V gene are MDHEN and SYDVKM. CDR3 length: 15 amino acids. CDR3 sequence reads: CASSKGRSKGETQYF. CDR3 bases: TGCGCCAGCAGCAAAGGCAGGTCGAAAGGGGAGACCCAGTACTTC.

The rearrangement links TRBV11-2 to TRBJ1-6; 9 bases are shared with TRBD1. The CDR3 is made up of 15 amino acids. V trimming: 3 bases; J trimming: 9 bases; junction bases outside the gene matches: 6. Looked up from germline, CDR1 is SGHAT and CDR2 is FQNNGV. The CDR3 loop reads CASSFRGQGGSPLHF. The CDR3 DNA is TGTGCCAGCAGCTTTAGGGGACAGGGTGGTTCACCCCTCCACTTT.

There are a few counts of this clonotype. This rearrangement joins TRBV24-1 to TRBJ1-1, with 8 bases matching TRBD1. Trimming took 6 bases from V and 1 from J; bases not matched to a gene: 3. CDR1 and CDR2 from the germline V gene are KGHDR and SFDVKD. The CDR3 is 14 residues long. This CDR3 is CATSRTGPNTEAFF. For the CDR3, the DNA is TGTGCCACCAGTAGGACAGGGCCGAACACTGAAGCTTTCTTT.

The chain uses TRBV25-1 and TRBJ2-3; 10 bases are shared with TRBD2. From germline, CDR1 is MGHDK and CDR2 SYGVNS. The CDR3 runs to 13 residues. Trimming at V came to 6 bases and at J to 6 bases, leaving 3 bases not matched to a gene. Here the CDR3 DNA reads TGTGCCAGCAGGGCTAGCGGGAGTGATACGCAGTATTTT. This sequence encodes CASRASGSDTQYF.

This chain uses TRBV5-6 with TRBJ1-3, with D uncertain. The length of the CDR3 is 15 residues. Germline V gene sequence: CDR1 SGHDT, CDR2 YYEEEE. Trimming removed 9 bases from V and 0 bases from J, with 16 bases in between. The CDR3 nucleotides read TGTGCCACCTCCCTGACTCGGAGCTCTGGAAACACCATATATTTT. Translation gives CATSLTRSSGNTIYF.

This clonotype was found a few times. The chain links TRBV20-1 to TRBJ1-5; the D gene is possibly TRBD1 (5 bases). V lost 0 bases and J lost 2, with 11 bases in between. This CDR3 is built from 15 residues. Germline V gene data show CDR1 as DFQATT and CDR2 as SNEGSKA (reference sequence). CDR3 sequence reads: CSAREAGSGNQPQHF. CDR3 DNA: TGCAGTGCTAGAGAGGCAGGGTCGGGCAATCAGCCCCAGCATTTT.

This chain joins TRBV30 and TRBJ1-2, with TRBD1 matching 7 bases. The V gene end was trimmed by 3 bases and the J gene end by 4 bases; junction bases not matched to a gene: 11. Per germline, CDR1 GTSNPN and CDR2 SVGIG (reference sequence). CDR3 length: 15 amino acids. The CDR3 nucleotides read TGTGCCTGGAGGGGACCGGGACAGTGGAGCTATGGCTACACCTTC. It is translated as CAWRGPGQWSYGYTF.

This clonotype was observed a handful of times. The genes are TRBV7-9 and TRBJ1-1; D is unclear. Trimming pared 7 bases from V and 1 base from J, leaving 16 bases between. The CDR3 spans 15 residues. Looked up from germline, CDR1 is SEHNR and CDR2 is FQNEAQ (reference sequence). The CDR3 nucleotides read TGTGCCAGCAACCCTAAAAACGCCCCGAACACTGAAGCTTTCTTT. Translation: CASNPKNAPNTEAFF.

J is TRBJ2-2 and V is TRBV7-6; D call uncertain. This CDR3 has 15 residues. CDR1 and CDR2 from the germline V gene are SGHVS and FNYEAQ. Trimming removed 5 bases from V and 1 base from J, with 11 bases in between. The CDR3 DNA follows: TGTGCCAGCAGCACCCTGTGGGGGAACACCGGGGAGCTGTTTTTT. Its translation is CASSTLWGNTGELFF.

The chain joins TRBV6-2 or TRBV6-3 to TRBJ2-3; D gene ambiguous. From germline, CDR1 is MNHEY and CDR2 SVGEGT. The CDR3 loop spans 12 amino acids. V was shortened by 9 bases and J by 4 bases, with 11 bases between the two germline ends. Here the CDR3 reads CASGPRADTQYF. The DNA for the CDR3 is TGTGCCAGTGGGCCCCGTGCAGATACGCAGTATTTT.

The chain combines TRBV12-3 or TRBV12-4 with TRBJ2-5; possibly TRBD1 for D (5 bases). V lost 5 bases to trimming and J lost 4 bases, with 11 bases between them. The CDR3 is 13 residues long. The CDR3 reads CASSELQGETQYF. CDR3 sequence (DNA): TGTGCCAGCAGTGAACTCCAGGGAGAGACCCAGTACTTC.

The chain employs TRBV15 and TRBJ2-1; tentatively, D is TRBD1 (6 bases). The germline CDR1 and CDR2 sequences are LNHNV and YYDKDF (reference sequence). With 6 bases removed from V and 2 bases from J, the gap between germline ends came to 11 bases. CDR3 length: 14 residues. This CDR3 is CATSPRTAYNEQFF. Written as DNA, the CDR3 is TGTGCCACCAGTCCCCGGACAGCCTACAATGAGCAGTTCTTC.

V gene TRBV20-1 combines with J gene TRBJ2-6, with 13 bases identical to TRBD2. The CDR3 loop spans 16 amino acids. Germline assignment: CDR1 DFQATT and CDR2 SNEGSKA (reference sequence). J was trimmed by 0 bases and V by 6 bases; bases with no gene match: 2. Here the CDR3 DNA reads TGCAGTGCGGGGACTAGCGGGATCTCTGGGGCCAACGTCCTGACTTTC. Encoded protein: CSAGTSGISGANVLTF.

The gene calls are TRBV3-1 and TRBJ2-4, with a tentative D call TRBD2 (6 bases). This CDR3 comprises 17 residues. The germline V gene encodes CDR1 LGHDT and CDR2 YNNKEL (reference sequence). The V end lost 1 base, the J end lost 0 bases, and 13 bases lay between the germline ends. This CDR3 is CASSQVGGTLAKNIQYF. Written as DNA, the CDR3 is TGTGCCAGCAGCCAAGTGGGGGGTACACTAGCCAAAAACATTCAGTACTTC.

This clonotype was seen a few times. This CDR3 reads CSVQGVAVSSTDTQYF. CDR3 DNA: TGCAGCGTCCAGGGTGTCGCGGTATCTAGCACAGATACGCAGTATTTT. The chain employs TRBV29-1 and TRBJ2-3; tentatively, D is TRBD1 (5 bases). V lost 6 bases and J lost 0, with 19 bases in between. The V gene's germline CDR1 is SQVTM and CDR2 ANQGSEA. The CDR3 sequence is 16 residues long.

This clonotype was detected only once. V is TRBV18 and J is TRBJ1-5; TRBD1 is a possible D gene (5 bases). The CDR3 is made up of 14 amino acids. V gave up 5 bases and J gave up 3 bases, with 11 bases separating them. CDR1 is KGHSH and CDR2 is LQKENI in the germline V gene. The CDR3 sequence: CASSTRQTNQPQHF. For the CDR3, the DNA is TGTGCCAGCTCAACCCGACAGACCAATCAGCCCCAGCATTTT.

The sample holds a few counts of this clonotype. The rearrangement links TRBV27 to TRBJ1-2, with 8 bases that match TRBD1. This CDR3 contains 14 residues. Looked up from germline, CDR1 is MNHEY and CDR2 is SMNVEV (reference sequence). V was pared by 3 bases and J by 7 bases, with 7 bases of the junction left unmatched. Here the CDR3 DNA reads TGTGCCAGCAGTTTTGGACAGGGATTGGGTGGCTACACCTTC. Amino acids: CASSFGQGLGGYTF.

This clonotype was seen more than once but under ten times. The chain joins TRBV6-2 or TRBV6-3 to TRBJ1-1; D unclear. The germline V and J ends were trimmed by 7 bases and 6 bases, with 18 bases remaining between them. The CDR3 has 14 residues. Germline assignment: CDR1 MNHEY and CDR2 SVGEGT. CDR3 region: CASTTPFYVAEAFF. In DNA form, the CDR3 reads TGTGCCAGCACCACGCCTTTCTATGTCGCTGAAGCTTTCTTT.

This clonotype was picked up a small number of times. This rearrangement joins TRBV7-2 to TRBJ1-5; no firm D call. Germline V gene data show CDR1 as SGHTA and CDR2 as FQGNSA. The CDR3 sequence is 16 residues long. Deletions cut 2 bases from V and 0 bases from J, with 11 bases between. CDR3 residues: CASSLMAPYSNQPQHF. The DNA for the CDR3 is TGTGCCAGCAGCTTAATGGCTCCCTATAGCAATCAGCCCCAGCATTTT.

This chain connects TRBV2 to TRBJ1-5; D might be TRBD1 (5 bases). This CDR3 is built from 12 residues. Deletions cut 11 bases from V and 7 bases from J, with 15 bases between. Germline CDR1 and CDR2: SNHLY and FYNNEI. The CDR3 DNA reads as TGTGCCGGAGGGGCTGGTGGACAGCCCCAGCATTTT. Translation gives CAGGAGGQPQHF.

This clonotype was observed a handful of times. CDR3 amino acids: CASSLWTGGGNTIYF. Here the CDR3 DNA reads TGTGCCAGCAGCTTATGGACAGGGGGGGGAAACACCATATATTTT. The chain is built from TRBV7-2 and TRBJ1-3, with 10 bases aligning to TRBD1. The CDR3 sequence is 15 residues long. Germline V gene data show CDR1 as SGHTA and CDR2 as FQGNSA. V lost 2 bases to trimming and J lost 4 bases; unmatched junction nucleotides: 2. The variable domain in full, with the rest retrieved from reference TRBV7-2 and TRBJ1-3, is GAGVSQSPSNKVTEKGKDVELRCDPISGHTALYWYRQSLGQGLEFLIYFQGNSAPDKSGLPSDRFSAERTGGSVSTLTIQRTQQEDSAVYLCASSLWTGGGNTIYFGEGSWLTVV.

This chain joins TRBV11-2 and TRBJ2-1; no definite D call. This CDR3 is 15 amino acids long. Per germline, CDR1 SGHAT and CDR2 FQNNGV. The V end lost 1 base, the J end lost 9 bases, and 16 bases lay between the germline ends. In DNA, the CDR3 is TGTGCCAGCAGCTTAGCGAGTTTGGGCGTAGCTGAGCAGTTCTTC. It encodes CASSLASLGVAEQFF.

This sequence joins TRBV25-1 and TRBJ1-2; unclear D gene. This CDR3 region has 14 residues. The germline CDR1 and CDR2 sequences are MGHDK and SYGVNS. V lost 5 bases and J lost 3, with 13 bases in between. CDR3 DNA sequence: TGTGCCAGCAGTCGCAGAGGGAATGACTATGGCTACACCTTC. It encodes CASSRRGNDYGYTF.

V is TRBV6-2 or TRBV6-3 and J is TRBJ2-3; no reliable D call. The CDR3 length is 13 residues. Germline V gives CDR1 MNHEY, CDR2 SVGEGT. Deletions cut 6 bases from V and 1 base from J, with 8 bases between. CDR3 amino acids: CASRVSGTDTQYF. In DNA, the CDR3 is TGTGCCAGCAGGGTCTCGGGCACAGATACGCAGTATTTT.

In this sample, this clonotype turned up a few times. J is TRBJ1-1 and V is TRBV19, with TRBD1 matching 8 bases. The CDR3 has 13 residues. J gave up 11 bases and V 5 bases, and 10 bases lay outside the gene matches. CDR1 LNHDA and CDR2 SQIVND come from the germline V gene (reference sequence). CDR3 DNA: TGTGCCAGTAGTTCAGACAGGGGAAGACTGGCTTTCTTT. Translation gives CASSSDRGRLAFF.